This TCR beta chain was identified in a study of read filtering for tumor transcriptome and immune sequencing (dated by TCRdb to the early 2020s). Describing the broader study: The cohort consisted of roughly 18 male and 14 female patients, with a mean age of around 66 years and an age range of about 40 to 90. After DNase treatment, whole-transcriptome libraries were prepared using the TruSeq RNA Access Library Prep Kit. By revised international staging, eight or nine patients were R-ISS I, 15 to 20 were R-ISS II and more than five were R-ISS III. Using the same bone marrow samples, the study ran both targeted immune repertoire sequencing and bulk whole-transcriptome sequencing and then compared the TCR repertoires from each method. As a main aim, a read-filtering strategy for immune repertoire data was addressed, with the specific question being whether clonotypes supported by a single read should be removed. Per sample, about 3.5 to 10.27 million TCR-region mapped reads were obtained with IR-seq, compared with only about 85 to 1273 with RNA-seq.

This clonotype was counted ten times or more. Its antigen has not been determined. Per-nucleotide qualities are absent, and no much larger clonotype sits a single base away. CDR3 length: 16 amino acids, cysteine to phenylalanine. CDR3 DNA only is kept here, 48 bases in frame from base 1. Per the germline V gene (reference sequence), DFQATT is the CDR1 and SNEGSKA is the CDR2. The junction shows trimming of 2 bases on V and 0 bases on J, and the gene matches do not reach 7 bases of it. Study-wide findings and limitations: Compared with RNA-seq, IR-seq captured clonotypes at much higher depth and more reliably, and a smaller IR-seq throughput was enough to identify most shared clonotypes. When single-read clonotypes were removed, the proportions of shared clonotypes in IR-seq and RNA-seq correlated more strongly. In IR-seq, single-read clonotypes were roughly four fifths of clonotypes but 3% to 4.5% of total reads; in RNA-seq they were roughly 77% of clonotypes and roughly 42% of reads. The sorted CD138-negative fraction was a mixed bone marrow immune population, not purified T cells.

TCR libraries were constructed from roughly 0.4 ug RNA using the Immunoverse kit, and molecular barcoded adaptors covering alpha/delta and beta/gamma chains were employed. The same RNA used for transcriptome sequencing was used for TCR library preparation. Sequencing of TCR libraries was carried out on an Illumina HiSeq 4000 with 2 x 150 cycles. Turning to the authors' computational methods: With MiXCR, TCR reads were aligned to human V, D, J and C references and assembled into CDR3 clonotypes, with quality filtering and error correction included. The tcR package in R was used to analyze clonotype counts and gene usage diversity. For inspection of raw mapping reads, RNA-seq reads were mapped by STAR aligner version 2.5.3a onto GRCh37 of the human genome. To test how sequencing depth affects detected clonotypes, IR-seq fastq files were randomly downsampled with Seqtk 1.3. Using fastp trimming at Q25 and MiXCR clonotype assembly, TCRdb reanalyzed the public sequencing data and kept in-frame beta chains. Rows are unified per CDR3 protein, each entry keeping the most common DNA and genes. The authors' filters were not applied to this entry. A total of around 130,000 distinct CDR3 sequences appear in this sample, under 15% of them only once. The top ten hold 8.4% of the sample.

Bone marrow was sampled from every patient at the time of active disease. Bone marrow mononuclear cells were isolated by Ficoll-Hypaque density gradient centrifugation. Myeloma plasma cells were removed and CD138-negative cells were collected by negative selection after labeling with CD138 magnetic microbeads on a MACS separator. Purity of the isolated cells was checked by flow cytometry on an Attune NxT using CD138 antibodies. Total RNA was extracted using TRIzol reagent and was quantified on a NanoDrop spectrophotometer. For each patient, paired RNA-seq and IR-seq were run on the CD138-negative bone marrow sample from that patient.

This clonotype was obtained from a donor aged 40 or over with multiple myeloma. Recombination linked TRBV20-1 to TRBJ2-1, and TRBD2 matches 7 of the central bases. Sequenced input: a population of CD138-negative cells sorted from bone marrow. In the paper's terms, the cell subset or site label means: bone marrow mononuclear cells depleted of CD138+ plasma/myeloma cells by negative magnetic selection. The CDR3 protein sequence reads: CSARYLSGNSYNEQFF. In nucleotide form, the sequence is TGCAGTGCTAGATATCTAAGCGGGAACTCCTACAATGAGCAGTTCTTC.